These T cell receptor beta chains were read from a single sample in a study of CD8 T cells in ankylosing spondylitis. TCRdb reprocessed the 5' RACE reads with MiXCR, giving one entry per CDR3 protein. The sample has some 250,000 distinct CDR3 sequences; roughly a quarter are singletons. The sample was blood, either unsorted or a sorted T cell fraction (not recorded which). The receptors originated from a male donor with ankylosing spondylitis or in good health (not recorded which). CDR3s include the opening cysteine and the closing phenylalanine or tryptophan. The order of the fields is clone size, V gene, D gene, J gene, CDR3 protein, CDR3 DNA. The D gene is left open where the match is weak. Only part of the rows carry a size: once, few, many, or a class if the clone is expanded.

many	TRBV27	TRBD2	TRBJ2-7	CASKGGLAGASYEQYF	TGTGCCAGCAAGGGTGGACTAGCGGGGGCCTCCTACGAGCAGTACTTC
-	TRBV24-1	-	TRBJ2-5	CATRGPGAWETQYF	TGTGCCACCAGAGGACCGGGGGCTTGGGAGACCCAGTACTTC
many	TRBV7-2	-	TRBJ2-3	CASTPGRVSDTQYF	TGTGCCAGCACCCCCGGCAGGGTCTCAGATACGCAGTATTTT
many	TRBV24-1	-	TRBJ2-5	CATSFGVQETQYF	TGTGCCACCAGTTTCGGGGTCCAAGAGACCCAGTACTTC
few	TRBV7-9	TRBD2	TRBJ2-5	CASSLGTSVGGTQYF	TGTGCCAGCAGCCTCGGGACTAGCGTTGGAGGGACCCAGTACTTC
few	TRBV29-1	-	TRBJ1-2	CSVGADGPYGYTF	TGCAGCGTTGGGGCGGACGGCCCCTATGGCTACACCTTC
few	TRBV20-1	TRBD2	TRBJ2-3	CSAMGPGNDGGVADTQYF	TGCAGTGCTATGGGACCGGGCAATGACGGGGGGGTCGCAGATACGCAGTATTTT
many	TRBV7-9	TRBD1	TRBJ2-3	CASSSRGNTQYF	TGTGCCAGCAGTTCCAGGGGGAATACGCAGTATTTT
-	TRBV9	TRBD2	TRBJ2-3	CASSPLGGGGATDTQYF	TGTGCCAGCAGCCCGCTCGGCGGCGGGGGGGCAACAGATACGCAGTATTTT
-	TRBV12-3/TRBV12-4	-	TRBJ1-1	CASSWDGMNTEAFF	TGTGCCAGCAGTTGGGACGGAATGAACACTGAAGCTTTCTTT
-	TRBV18	TRBD1	TRBJ2-7	CASSQTTGSEPYEQYF	TGTGCCAGCTCCCAAACGACAGGGAGTGAGCCCTACGAGCAGTACTTC
-	TRBV30	-	TRBJ2-2	CAWSVLSNTGELFF	TGTGCCTGGAGTGTCCTATCGAACACCGGGGAGCTGTTTTTT
many	TRBV20-1	-	TRBJ2-1	CSAGGSGSNEQFF	TGCAGTGCTGGGGGTTCCGGTTCCAATGAGCAGTTCTTC
many	TRBV20-1	TRBD1	TRBJ2-5	CSASDRAETQYF	TGCAGTGCCTCCGACAGGGCAGAGACCCAGTACTTC
many	TRBV20-1	-	TRBJ2-1	CSARWPDPYNEQFF	TGCAGTGCTAGGTGGCCCGACCCTTACAATGAGCAGTTCTTC
many	TRBV20-1	TRBD1	TRBJ2-3	CSASGEGTGTYTQYF	TGCAGTGCTAGCGGGGAGGGGACAGGGACATATACGCAGTATTTT
-	TRBV6-5	TRBD1	TRBJ2-3	CASSYGTGSGPDTQYF	TGTGCCAGCAGTTATGGGACAGGCTCGGGCCCAGATACGCAGTATTTT
-	TRBV29-1	TRBD2	TRBJ2-5	CSVLSGGSQETQYF	TGCAGCGTCCTTAGCGGGGGGTCCCAAGAGACCCAGTACTTC
many	TRBV10-3	TRBD1	TRBJ2-1	CAISVGGQGARNEQFF	TGTGCCATCAGTGTAGGGGGACAGGGGGCGCGAAATGAGCAGTTCTTC
-	TRBV7-9	TRBD1	TRBJ2-1	CALTPRTGVVNEQFF	TGTGCCTTAACGCCCAGGACAGGGGTGGTCAATGAGCAGTTCTTC
many	TRBV20-1	TRBD1	TRBJ2-5	CSASIPGQAETQYF	TGCAGTGCTAGTATTCCGGGACAGGCGGAGACCCAGTACTTC
many	TRBV5-4	-	TRBJ1-1	CASRVTGGNTEAFF	TGTGCCAGCAGGGTGACAGGTGGGAACACTGAAGCTTTCTTT
-	TRBV3-1	TRBD1	TRBJ2-1	CASSHNLGTAPRQFF	TGTGCCAGCAGCCACAACCTCGGGACAGCTCCGAGGCAGTTCTTC
-	TRBV20-1	-	TRBJ2-5	CSASGAGQETQYF	TGCAGTGCTTCAGGGGCCGGCCAAGAGACCCAGTACTTC
-	TRBV20-1	-	TRBJ2-7	CSAGPAVSPYEQYF	TGCAGTGCTGGGCCGGCGGTCTCACCCTACGAGCAGTACTTC
many	TRBV5-1	TRBD1	TRBJ1-1	CASTWDSMNTEAFF	TGCGCCAGCACCTGGGACAGTATGAACACTGAAGCTTTCTTT
-	TRBV12-3/TRBV12-4	TRBD1	TRBJ2-1	CASSSGTEYNEQFF	TGTGCCAGCAGTTCCGGGACAGAATACAATGAGCAGTTCTTC
-	TRBV5-1	-	TRBJ2-3	CASSFGTHYTDTQYF	TGCGCCAGCAGCTTCGGGACTCATTACACAGATACGCAGTATTTT
-	TRBV12-3/TRBV12-4	-	TRBJ2-7	CASSLSAGQPEQYF	TGTGCCAGCAGTTTAAGTGCGGGCCAACCGGAGCAGTACTTC
few	TRBV20-1	TRBD2	TRBJ2-5	CSARDSLAGAETQYF	TGCAGTGCTAGAGACTCACTAGCGGGGGCAGAGACCCAGTACTTC
-	TRBV28	-	TRBJ2-3	CASSLRWYTDTQYF	TGTGCCAGCAGTTTGCGTTGGTACACAGATACGCAGTATTTT
-	TRBV12-3/TRBV12-4	TRBD1	TRBJ2-5	CASSLTGAETQYF	TGTGCCAGCAGTTTAACAGGGGCAGAGACCCAGTACTTC
few	TRBV29-1	-	TRBJ2-1	CSVAATIYRYEQFF	TGCAGCGTCGCGGCGACCATCTACAGGTATGAGCAGTTCTTC
-	TRBV27	-	TRBJ1-2	CASSSTRYYGYTF	TGTGCCAGCAGTTCCACCCGTTATTATGGCTACACCTTC
many	TRBV4-2	TRBD2	TRBJ2-3	CASSQFSGGGTDTQYF	TGTGCCAGCAGCCAATTTAGCGGGGGGGGCACAGATACGCAGTATTTT
many	TRBV7-9	TRBD1	TRBJ1-2	CASSMRGQGDYGYTF	TGTGCCAGCAGCATGCGGGGACAGGGTGACTATGGCTACACCTTC
-	TRBV29-1	-	TRBJ2-7	CSVSEDHGSYEQYF	TGCAGCGTCTCTGAGGACCACGGCTCCTACGAGCAGTACTTC
few	TRBV6-5	-	TRBJ2-3	CASSYDSGLITQYF	TGTGCCAGCAGTTACGATTCGGGCCTGATTACGCAGTATTTT
-	TRBV6-1	-	TRBJ2-5	CASTPGVAGQETQYF	TGTGCCAGCACTCCGGGGGTGGCGGGTCAAGAGACCCAGTACTTC
many	TRBV12-3/TRBV12-4	-	TRBJ2-2	CASSLMAGDGELFF	TGTGCCAGCAGTTTGATGGCGGGCGACGGGGAGCTGTTTTTT
-	TRBV9	TRBD1	TRBJ2-3	CASSRNPGQGTQYF	TGTGCCAGCAGCAGAAACCCGGGACAGGGCACGCAGTATTTT
-	TRBV10-3	TRBD1	TRBJ1-4	CAIRKDRTTNEKLFF	TGTGCCATCAGGAAGGACAGGACAACTAATGAAAAACTGTTTTTT
-	TRBV9	-	TRBJ2-5	CASSVSGLPTETQYF	TGTGCCAGCAGCGTATCCGGACTCCCGACAGAGACCCAGTACTTC
many	TRBV6-1	-	TRBJ1-1	CASSLQTGMGAFF	TGTGCCAGCAGTCTTCAGACAGGAATGGGGGCTTTCTTT
-	TRBV20-1	-	TRBJ2-7	CSAREGHLPGEQYF	TGCAGTGCTAGAGAGGGACACCTCCCGGGCGAGCAGTACTTC
few	TRBV20-1	-	TRBJ1-5	CSASSVESNQPQHF	TGCAGTGCTAGCAGTGTTGAATCCAATCAGCCCCAGCATTTT
-	TRBV28	-	TRBJ2-7	CASSFPPTASYEQYF	TGTGCCAGCAGCTTCCCCCCGACAGCCTCCTACGAGCAGTACTTC
many	TRBV10-2	TRBD2	TRBJ2-7	CASTPGLALSSYEQYF	TGCGCCAGCACCCCCGGACTAGCCCTGAGCTCCTACGAGCAGTACTTC
many	TRBV20-1	-	TRBJ1-6	CSARDLWLPLHF	TGCAGTGCTAGAGATCTGTGGTTGCCCCTCCACTTT
few	TRBV12-3/TRBV12-4	-	TRBJ2-7	CASSLDPYLGVEQYF	TGTGCCAGCAGTTTAGACCCCTATCTGGGCGTCGAGCAGTACTTC
many	TRBV11-2	-	TRBJ2-2	CASSLVGPGELFF	TGTGCCAGCAGCTTAGTAGGGCCCGGGGAGCTGTTTTTT
few	TRBV12-3/TRBV12-4	-	TRBJ2-1	CASSRSQLLNEQFF	TGTGCCAGCAGCCGGAGTCAGTTACTCAATGAGCAGTTCTTC
-	TRBV7-9	-	TRBJ2-7	CASSFMGLGEQYF	TGTGCCAGCAGCTTTATGGGGCTAGGCGAGCAGTACTTC
few	TRBV29-1	TRBD1	TRBJ2-1	CSVEDRGTGVGNEQFF	TGCAGCGTTGAAGATAGGGGGACAGGGGTGGGCAATGAGCAGTTCTTC
-	TRBV6-5	TRBD1	TRBJ1-2	CASSWPGGISNYGYTF	TGTGCCAGTAGTTGGCCAGGGGGCATATCTAACTATGGCTACACCTTC
-	TRBV20-1	-	TRBJ2-7	CSASAVIREGGYGYEQYF	TGCAGTGCTAGTGCGGTGATTCGCGAGGGGGGGTACGGGTACGAGCAGTACTTC
-	TRBV3-1	TRBD2	TRBJ2-1	CASSASGDNEQFF	TGTGCCAGCTCGGCTAGCGGGGACAATGAGCAGTTCTTC
-	TRBV20-1	-	TRBJ1-2	CSGFRASPPGYTF	TGCAGTGGCTTCCGGGCCTCCCCTCCAGGCTACACCTTC
-	TRBV12-3/TRBV12-4	-	TRBJ2-1	CASSPEGLDEQFF	TGTGCCAGCAGTCCGGAGGGTCTCGATGAGCAGTTCTTC
-	TRBV20-1	-	TRBJ2-1	CSARVDTNEQFF	TGCAGTGCTAGAGTTGACACCAATGAGCAGTTCTTC